This entry lists 20 T cell receptor beta chains sequenced from one sample in a study of blood T cell repertoires in COVID-19. Sequencing was performed with immunoSEQ multiplex PCR; in TCRdb, only in-frame clones are kept and a portion is missing. This repertoire shows 200,000 to 250,000 clones, about 87% found once; its top ten account for 2% to 3%. The sample consisted of peripheral blood. All receptors derive from a young man with COVID-19, enrolled during active disease.

The chain combines TRBV19 with TRBJ1-2; D is perhaps TRBD1 (6 bases). Germline CDR1 is LNHDA and CDR2 is SQIVND (reference sequence). This CDR3 contains 15 residues. Trimming left V 7 bases short and J 4 bases short, with 19 bases between. The chain's CDR3 is CASTTPLADSYGYTF. In DNA, the CDR3 is TGTGCCAGTACCACTCCCTTGGCGGACAGCTATGGCTACACCTTC.

The chain has TRBV4-1 and TRBJ1-6; unclear D gene. From germline, CDR1 is MGHRA and CDR2 YSYEKL. The CDR3 sequence is 17 residues long. V was pared by 5 bases and J by 5 bases, with 19 bases between. CDR3 DNA sequence: TGCGCCAGCAGCGACAAGGCAGCCCTTCGAGATAATTCACCCCTCCACTTT. Translation gives CASSDKAALRDNSPLHF.

The chain couples TRBV7-9 to TRBJ2-7; 7 nucleotides match TRBD1. V lost 5 bases and J lost 3; bases outside the gene matches: 10. The CDR3 has 15 residues. The germline V gene has CDR1 SEHNR and CDR2 FQNEAQ (reference sequence). The CDR3 region has the DNA TGTGCCAGCAGCCTTCTTTCCGGGACAGACTACGAGCAGTACTTC. Amino acids: CASSLLSGTDYEQYF.

The chain joins TRBV6-5 to TRBJ2-7; 8 bases fit TRBD1. V gave up 6 bases and J gave up 3 bases; unmatched junction bases: 10. The CDR3 runs 15 residues. Germline-derived CDR1 and CDR2 are MNHEY and SVGAGI. The CDR3 loop reads CASSRGQGQGYEQYF. The DNA for the CDR3 is TGTGCCAGCAGCCGAGGACAGGGCCAGGGCTACGAGCAGTACTTC.

The genes are TRBV6-5 and TRBJ1-5, with D tentatively TRBD1 (6 bases). CDR3 length: 12 residues. Looked up from germline, CDR1 is MNHEY and CDR2 is SVGAGI. V was shortened by 5 bases and J by 6 bases, with 8 bases between the two germline ends. CDR3 DNA sequence: TGTGCCAGCAGTACAGGGATTCAGCCCCAGCATTTT. It is translated as CASSTGIQPQHF.

The chain links TRBV6-5 to TRBJ1-1; 7 nucleotides agree with TRBD1. From germline, CDR1 is MNHEY and CDR2 SVGAGI. With V trimmed by 4 bases and J by 4 bases, 6 bases remained unmatched. This CDR3 contains 14 residues. This chain's CDR3 is CASSFRQGGTEAFF. Here the CDR3 DNA reads TGTGCCAGCAGTTTTAGACAGGGAGGCACTGAAGCTTTCTTT.

The sample holds one count of this clone. The rearrangement uses TRBV6-5 and TRBJ2-7; D possibly corresponds to TRBD2 (5 bases). This CDR3 spans 14 amino acids. V gave up 5 bases and J gave up 3 bases, with 14 bases separating them. Germline lookup yields CDR1 MNHEY and CDR2 SVGAGI. CDR3 residues: CASSQLGYGYEQYF. As DNA, the CDR3 is TGTGCCAGCAGTCAACTAGGATACGGCTACGAGCAGTACTTC.

The chain combines TRBV5-1 with TRBJ2-7; 8 positions agree with TRBD1. Germline-derived CDR1 and CDR2 are SGHRS and YFSETQ. V gave up 6 bases and J gave up 1 base; unmatched junction bases: 6. This CDR3 spans 14 amino acids. The CDR3 here is CASNPGQDSYEQYF. In DNA, the CDR3 is TGCGCCAGCAATCCGGGACAGGATTCCTACGAGCAGTACTTC.

J is TRBJ2-5 and V is TRBV9; 7 nucleotides match TRBD1. From germline, CDR1 is SGDLS and CDR2 YYNGEE. V shed 4 bases, J shed 2 bases, and the junction held 5 bases outside the gene matches. CDR3 size: 14 residues. The CDR3 nucleotides are TGTGCCAGCAGCCGCGGACAGGTTCAAGAGACCCAGTACTTC. Its protein is CASSRGQVQETQYF.

The chain links TRBV28 to TRBJ1-2; D perhaps matches TRBD1 (5 bases). CDR1 and CDR2 (germline): MDHEN, SYDVKM. V was pared by 5 bases and J by 4 bases, with 17 bases between. CDR3 size: 15 residues. The CDR3 DNA is TGTGCCAGCAGTAGCGGGACCCCGGAAGGCTATGGCTACACCTTC. As protein: CASSSGTPEGYGYTF.

V gene TRBV11-2 combines with J gene TRBJ2-7, with 9 bases matching TRBD1. With 5 bases clipped from V and 2 bases from J, the junction kept 4 bases outside the gene matches. CDR3 length equals 14 residues. Germline CDR1 SGHAT, CDR2 FQNNGV. This CDR3 is CASSRTGETYEQYF. The CDR3 nucleotides are TGTGCCAGCAGCCGGACAGGGGAAACCTACGAGCAGTACTTC.

The sample holds one count of this clone. This chain connects TRBV10-3 to TRBJ2-3, with D possibly matching TRBD1 (6 bases). Germline values: CDR1 ENHRY, CDR2 SYGVKD. The CDR3 loop spans 15 amino acids. The ends were cut back, 10 bases at V and 1 base at J, with 18 bases in the middle. The CDR3 region has the DNA TGTGCCACCGGGTCTTTGGGGGCCGGCACAGATACGCAGTATTTT. As protein: CATGSLGAGTDTQYF.

J is TRBJ2-3 and V is TRBV18; D call uncertain. This CDR3 spans 12 amino acids. Trimming left V 3 bases short and J 6 bases short, with 7 bases between. CDR1 is KGHSH, CDR2 LQKENI, per germline. In DNA, the CDR3 is TGTGCCAGCTCACCCCTAGGCGATACGCAGTATTTT. Protein sequence: CASSPLGDTQYF.

The V gene is TRBV7-2, the J gene TRBJ2-1; no firm D call. CDR3 length: 13 residues. V was clipped by 5 bases and J by 7 bases, with 12 bases between them. CDR1 is SGHTA, CDR2 FQGNSA, per germline. The CDR3: CASSPPGGNEQFF. The CDR3 bases are TGTGCCAGCAGCCCACCGGGTGGTAATGAGCAGTTCTTC. Full variable domain (rest looked up from reference TRBV7-2 and TRBJ2-1): GAGVSQSPSNKVTEKGKDVELRCDPISGHTALYWYRQSLGQGLEFLIYFQGNSAPDKSGLPSDRFSAERTGGSVSTLTIQRTQQEDSAVYLCASSPPGGNEQFFGPGTRLTVL.

The chain employs TRBV4-3 and TRBJ2-3, with D unclear. Trimming cost V 0 bases and J 3 bases, with 4 bases left between them. The CDR3 totals 13 residues. Germline lookup yields CDR1 LGHNA and CDR2 YSLEER. This chain's CDR3 is CASSQEITDTQYF. The CDR3, as DNA: TGCGCCAGCAGCCAAGAAATAACAGATACGCAGTATTTT.

J is TRBJ1-2 and V is TRBV5-4; 9 bases map to TRBD1. J lost 8 bases, V lost 2 bases, and 7 bases had no gene match. The CDR3 is 14 residues long. Germline CDR1 is SGHNT and CDR2 is YYREEE (reference sequence). The CDR3 here is CASSFPQGAQGYTF. DNA of the CDR3: TGTGCCAGCAGCTTCCCACAGGGGGCGCAAGGCTACACCTTC.

CDR3 loop: CASSPRTGSNQPQHF. Here the CDR3 DNA reads TGTGCCAGCAGTCCCAGGACTGGGAGCAATCAGCCCCAGCATTTT. The chain uses TRBV5-6 and TRBJ1-5, with D uncertain. This CDR3 has 15 residues. Germline assignment: CDR1 SGHDT and CDR2 YYEEEE. With 5 bases removed from V and 1 base from J, the gap between germline ends came to 13 bases.

This clone was recorded a few times. This chain connects TRBV28 to TRBJ1-6, with D tentatively TRBD1 (5 bases). The CDR3 totals 12 residues. Germline CDR1 reads MDHEN; CDR2 reads SYDVKM. Trimming shortened V by 8 bases and J by 7 bases, and 9 bases separated the two germline ends. CDR3 region: CASHRTNSPLHF. The CDR3, as DNA: TGTGCCAGCCATAGGACAAATTCACCCCTCCACTTT.

To note about this clone: Distinct nucleotide sequences in the sample also encode this CDR3. The V gene is TRBV7-2, the J gene TRBJ2-1; D perhaps matches TRBD2 (6 bases). Germline loops: CDR1 SGHTA, CDR2 FQGNSA. The ends were cut back, 5 bases at V and 0 bases at J, with 11 bases in the middle. The length of the CDR3 is 15 residues. CDR3 sequence reads: CASSLAGSSYNEQFF. CDR3 in DNA: TGTGCCAGCAGCCTCGCCGGGAGCTCCTACAATGAGCAGTTCTTC.

J is TRBJ2-7 and V is TRBV19, with D possibly being TRBD2 (5 bases). This CDR3 spans 12 amino acids. Germline V gene sequence: CDR1 LNHDA, CDR2 SQIVND (reference sequence). Trimming cost V 4 bases and J 4 bases, with 8 bases left between them. This CDR3 is CASSRTQYEQYF. DNA for the CDR3: TGTGCCAGTAGTAGGACTCAATACGAGCAGTACTTC.